This T cell receptor (beta chain) was recorded in a study of T cell clonality in common variable immunodeficiency. Findings and caveats of the study: TCRbeta clonality was increased in CVID versus healthy controls. In common variable immunodeficiency, TCR beta chains reportedly carried fewer deletions and N-nucleotide insertions.

J was trimmed by 1 base and V by 4 bases; bases with no gene match: 3. CDR3 size: 14 residues. CDR1 and CDR2 (germline): SGHDT, YYEEEE. Aged about 8 to 65 years, CVID subjects averaged around 43 years old. Assay: immunoSEQ multiplex PCR; the TCRdb copy retains only in-frame clones and omits some. This set yields approximately 18,000 clones and no singletons; the top ten hold 5.5% to 8.5%. This clone was counted many times. Its cognate antigen is unknown. The read ends 3 residues before the CDR3 terminus; that terminus is restored from the germline J gene. Sequencing used peripheral blood mononuclear cells. This sequence originates from a human donor with common variable immunodeficiency. The chain couples TRBV5-6 to TRBJ1-1; the match to TRBD1 covers 8 bases. The chain's CDR3 is CASSPGQGNTEAFF. CDR3 DNA (partial): TGTGCCAGCAGCCCTGGACAGGGGAACACTGAA.